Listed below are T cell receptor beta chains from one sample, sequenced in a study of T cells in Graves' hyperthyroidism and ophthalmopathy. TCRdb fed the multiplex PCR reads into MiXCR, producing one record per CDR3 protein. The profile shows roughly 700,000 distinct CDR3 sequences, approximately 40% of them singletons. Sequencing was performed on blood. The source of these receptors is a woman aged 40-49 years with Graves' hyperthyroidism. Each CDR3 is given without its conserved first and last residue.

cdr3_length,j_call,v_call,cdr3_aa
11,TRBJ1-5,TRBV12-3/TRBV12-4,ASSLGGYQPQH
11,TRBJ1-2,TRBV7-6,ASSSRVGYGYT
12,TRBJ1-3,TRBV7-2,ASSLAGGRNTIY
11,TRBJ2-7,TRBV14,ASSHLPNYEQY
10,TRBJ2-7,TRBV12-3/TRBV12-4,ASSFRSYEQY
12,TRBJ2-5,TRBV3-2,ASSRRQYQETQY
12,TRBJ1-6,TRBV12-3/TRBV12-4,ASSLTGGDSPLH
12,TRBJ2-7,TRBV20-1,SARDRALLYEQY
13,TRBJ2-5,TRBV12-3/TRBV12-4,ASMDRGFGSETQY
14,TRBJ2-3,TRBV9,ASSSSVTSSTDTQY
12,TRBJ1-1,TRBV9,ASGANPADSQAF
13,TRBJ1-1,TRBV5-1,ASSSEGAVNTEAF
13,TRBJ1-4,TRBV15,ATSEAMGLGEKLF
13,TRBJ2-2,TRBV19,ASSFALGTTGELF
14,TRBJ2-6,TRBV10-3,ATAGTTGSGANVLT
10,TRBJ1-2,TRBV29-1,SVPRGLLGYT
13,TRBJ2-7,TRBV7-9,ASSLATGGLYEQY